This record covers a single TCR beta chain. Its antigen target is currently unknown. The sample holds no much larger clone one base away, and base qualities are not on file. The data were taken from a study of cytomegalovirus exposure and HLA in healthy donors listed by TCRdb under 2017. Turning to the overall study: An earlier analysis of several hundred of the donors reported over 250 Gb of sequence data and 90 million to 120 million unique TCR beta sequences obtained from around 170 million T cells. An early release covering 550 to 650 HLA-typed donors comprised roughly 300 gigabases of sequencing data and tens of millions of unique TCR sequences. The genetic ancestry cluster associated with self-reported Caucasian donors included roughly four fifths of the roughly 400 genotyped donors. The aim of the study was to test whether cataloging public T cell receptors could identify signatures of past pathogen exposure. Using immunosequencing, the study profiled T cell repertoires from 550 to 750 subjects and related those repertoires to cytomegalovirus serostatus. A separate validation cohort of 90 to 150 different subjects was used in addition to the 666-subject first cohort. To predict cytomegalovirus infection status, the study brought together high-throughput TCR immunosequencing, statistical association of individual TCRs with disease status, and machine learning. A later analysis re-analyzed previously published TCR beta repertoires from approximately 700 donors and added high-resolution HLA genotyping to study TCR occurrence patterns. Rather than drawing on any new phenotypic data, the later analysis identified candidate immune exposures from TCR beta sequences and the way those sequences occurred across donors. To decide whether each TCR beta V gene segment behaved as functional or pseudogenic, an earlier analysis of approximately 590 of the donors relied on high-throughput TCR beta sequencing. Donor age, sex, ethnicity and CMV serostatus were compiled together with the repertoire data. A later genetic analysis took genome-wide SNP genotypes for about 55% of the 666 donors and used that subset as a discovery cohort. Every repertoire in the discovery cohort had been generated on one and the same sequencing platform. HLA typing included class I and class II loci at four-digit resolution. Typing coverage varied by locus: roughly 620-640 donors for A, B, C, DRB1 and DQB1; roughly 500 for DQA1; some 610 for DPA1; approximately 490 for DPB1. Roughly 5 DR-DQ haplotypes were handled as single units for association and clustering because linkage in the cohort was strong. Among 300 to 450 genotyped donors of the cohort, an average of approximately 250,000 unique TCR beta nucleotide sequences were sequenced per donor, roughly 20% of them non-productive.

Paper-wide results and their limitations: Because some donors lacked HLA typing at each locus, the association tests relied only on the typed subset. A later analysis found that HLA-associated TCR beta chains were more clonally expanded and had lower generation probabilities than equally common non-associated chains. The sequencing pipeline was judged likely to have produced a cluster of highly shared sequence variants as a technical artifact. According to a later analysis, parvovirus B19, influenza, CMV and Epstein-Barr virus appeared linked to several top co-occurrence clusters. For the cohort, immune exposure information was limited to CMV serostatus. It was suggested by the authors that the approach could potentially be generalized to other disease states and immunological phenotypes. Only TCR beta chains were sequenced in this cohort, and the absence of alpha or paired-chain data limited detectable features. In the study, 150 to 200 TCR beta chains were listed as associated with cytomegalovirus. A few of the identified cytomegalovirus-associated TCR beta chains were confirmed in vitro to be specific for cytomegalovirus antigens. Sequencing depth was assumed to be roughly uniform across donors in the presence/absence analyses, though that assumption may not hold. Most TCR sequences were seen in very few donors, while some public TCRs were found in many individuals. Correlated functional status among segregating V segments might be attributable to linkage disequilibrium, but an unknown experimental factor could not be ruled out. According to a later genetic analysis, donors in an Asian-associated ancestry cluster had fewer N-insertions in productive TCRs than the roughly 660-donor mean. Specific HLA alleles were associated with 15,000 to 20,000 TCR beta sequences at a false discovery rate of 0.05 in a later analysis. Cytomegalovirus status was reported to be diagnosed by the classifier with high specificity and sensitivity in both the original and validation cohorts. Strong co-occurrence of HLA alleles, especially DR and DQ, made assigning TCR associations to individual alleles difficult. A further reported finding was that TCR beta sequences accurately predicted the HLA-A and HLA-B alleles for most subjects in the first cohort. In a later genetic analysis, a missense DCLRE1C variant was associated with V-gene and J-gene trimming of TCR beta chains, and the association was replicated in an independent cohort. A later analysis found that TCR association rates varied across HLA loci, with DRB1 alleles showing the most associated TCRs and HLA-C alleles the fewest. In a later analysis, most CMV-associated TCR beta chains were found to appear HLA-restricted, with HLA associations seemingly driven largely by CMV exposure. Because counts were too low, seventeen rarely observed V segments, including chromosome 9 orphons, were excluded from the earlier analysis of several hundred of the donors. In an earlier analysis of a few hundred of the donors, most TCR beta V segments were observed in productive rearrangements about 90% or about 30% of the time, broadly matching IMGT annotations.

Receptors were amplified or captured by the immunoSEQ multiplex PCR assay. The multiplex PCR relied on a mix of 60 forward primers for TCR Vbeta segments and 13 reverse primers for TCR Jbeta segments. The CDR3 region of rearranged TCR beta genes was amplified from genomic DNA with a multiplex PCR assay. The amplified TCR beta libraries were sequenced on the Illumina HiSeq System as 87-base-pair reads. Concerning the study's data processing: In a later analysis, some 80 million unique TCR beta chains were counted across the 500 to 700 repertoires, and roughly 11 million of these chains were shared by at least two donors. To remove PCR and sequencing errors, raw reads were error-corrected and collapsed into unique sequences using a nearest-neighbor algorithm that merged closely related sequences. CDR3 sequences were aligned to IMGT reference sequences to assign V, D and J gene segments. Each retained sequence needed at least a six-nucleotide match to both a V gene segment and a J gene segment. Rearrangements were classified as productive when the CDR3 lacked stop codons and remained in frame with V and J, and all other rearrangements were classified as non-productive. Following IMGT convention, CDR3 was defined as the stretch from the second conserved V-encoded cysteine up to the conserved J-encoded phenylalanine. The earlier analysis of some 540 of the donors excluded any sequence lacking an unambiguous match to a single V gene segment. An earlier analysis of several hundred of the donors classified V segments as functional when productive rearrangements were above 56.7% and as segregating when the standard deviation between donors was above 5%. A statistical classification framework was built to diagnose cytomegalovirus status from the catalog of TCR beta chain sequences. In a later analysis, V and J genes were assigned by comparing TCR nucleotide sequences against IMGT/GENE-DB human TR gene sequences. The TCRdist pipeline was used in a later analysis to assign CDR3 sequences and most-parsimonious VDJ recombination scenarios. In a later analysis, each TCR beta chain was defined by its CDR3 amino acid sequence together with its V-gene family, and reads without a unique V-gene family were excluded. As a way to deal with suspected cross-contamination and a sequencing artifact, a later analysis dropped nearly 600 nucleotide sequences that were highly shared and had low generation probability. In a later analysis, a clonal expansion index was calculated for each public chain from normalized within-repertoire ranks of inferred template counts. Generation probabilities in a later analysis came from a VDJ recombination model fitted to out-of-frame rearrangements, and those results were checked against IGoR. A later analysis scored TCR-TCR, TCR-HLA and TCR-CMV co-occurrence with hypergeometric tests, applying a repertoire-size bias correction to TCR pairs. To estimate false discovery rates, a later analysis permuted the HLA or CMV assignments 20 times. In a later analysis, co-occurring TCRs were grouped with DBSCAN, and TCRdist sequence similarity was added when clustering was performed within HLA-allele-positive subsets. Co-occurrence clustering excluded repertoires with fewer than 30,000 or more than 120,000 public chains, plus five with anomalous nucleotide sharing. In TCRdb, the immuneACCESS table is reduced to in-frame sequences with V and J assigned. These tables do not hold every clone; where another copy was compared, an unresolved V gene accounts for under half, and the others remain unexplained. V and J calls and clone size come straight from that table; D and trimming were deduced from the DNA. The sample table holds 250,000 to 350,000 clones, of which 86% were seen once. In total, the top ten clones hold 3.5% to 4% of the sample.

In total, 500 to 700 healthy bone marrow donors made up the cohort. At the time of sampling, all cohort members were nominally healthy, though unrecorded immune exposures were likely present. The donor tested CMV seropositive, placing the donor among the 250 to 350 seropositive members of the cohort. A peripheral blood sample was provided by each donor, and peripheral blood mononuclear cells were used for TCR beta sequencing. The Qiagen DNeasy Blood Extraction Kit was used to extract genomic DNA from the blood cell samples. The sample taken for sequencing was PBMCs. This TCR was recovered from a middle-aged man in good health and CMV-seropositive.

The bases are TGTGCCAGCAGCCCCCGGGGACTAGCGAGCACAGATACGCAGTATTTT. It encodes CASSPRGLASTDTQYF. The chain employs TRBV9 and TRBJ2-3; TRBD2 fits 10 bases in the junction. V has 4 bases trimmed and J has 0 bases trimmed; junction bases matching no gene number 5. Reading from cysteine to phenylalanine, the CDR3 counts 16 amino acids. Solely the CDR3 DNA is kept, with 48 bases framed from the first base. CDR1 and CDR2 were assigned from the germline V gene as SGDLS and YYNGEE.